The text below deals with one T cell receptor beta chain. A much larger clone differs by one base, so this may be a read error. This sample was included in a study of regulatory T cells in long-lasting Graves disease. Germline V gene data show CDR1 as WNHNN and CDR2 as SYGVQD (reference sequence). The CDR3 consists of 13 residues. Time point defined: newly diagnosed GD, antithyroid drugs for less than 3 months. With RNA extracted from PBMCs as input, the TCR library was made. Libraries of TCR beta came from iRepertoire HTBI primers plus Arm-PCR of CDR3 regions. TCRdb re-analysed the multiplex PCR reads in MiXCR, keeping a single row per CDR3 protein. The sample has hundreds of thousands of distinct CDR3 sequences, approximately 12% seen once. The sample was also linked to a second study, of T cells in Graves' hyperthyroidism and ophthalmopathy.

The clonotype comes from a man aged 30 to 45 with Graves disease. Sequenced here: peripheral blood mononuclear cells (PBMCs), sampled at new diagnosis, from a patient treated with antithyroid drugs. The chain couples TRBV10-1 to TRBJ2-2; D ambiguous. The CDR3 DNA reads as TGCGCCAGCAGTAAGGTCGGCACCAGGGAGCTGTTTTTT. It translates to CASSKVGTRELFF.